The next 25 T cell receptor beta chains were all read from a single sample in a study of spatial heterogeneity in lung cancer. TCRdb re-analysed the 5' RACE reads in MiXCR, keeping a single row per CDR3 protein. Of 20,000 to 25,000 distinct CDR3 sequences in the sample, approximately 5.8% were seen once. Documented time point: sample taken at primary tumor resection. The starting material was PBMCs, obtained at surgery. Receptors were obtained from a male donor with early-stage non-small cell lung cancer.

There are many counts of this clonotype. This chain uses TRBV2 with TRBJ2-1; D not certain. Germline CDR1 reads SNHLY; CDR2 reads FYNNEI. CDR3 length: 14 amino acids. Deletions cut 5 bases from V and 6 bases from J, with 14 bases between. The chain's CDR3 is CASSPRTSTNEQFF. The CDR3 coding sequence is TGTGCCAGCAGTCCCCGGACCTCGACCAATGAGCAGTTCTTC.

In its sample, this clonotype was seen many times. The rearrangement links TRBV28 to TRBJ2-7; tentative D call: TRBD1 (5 bases). Germline CDR1 MDHEN, CDR2 SYDVKM. With 8 bases removed from V and 0 bases from J, the gap between germline ends came to 11 bases. The CDR3 sequence is 13 residues long. The CDR3 bases are TGTGCCAGCTCGCAGGGCCCCTCCTACGAGCAGTACTTC. It encodes CASSQGPSYEQYF.

This clonotype was detected many times. The genes are TRBV29-1 and TRBJ2-5, with D possibly matching TRBD2 (5 bases). This CDR3 is built from 12 residues. The germline gives CDR1 SQVTM, CDR2 ANQGSEA. With 0 bases removed from V and 5 bases from J, the gap between germline ends came to 7 bases. The DNA of the CDR3 is TGCAGCGTTGAAGAGACGGGGGAGACCCAGTACTTC. Translated: CSVEETGETQYF.

Within the sample, this clonotype is medium-sized. J is TRBJ2-6 and V is TRBV19, with D possibly TRBD1 on 5 matching bases. Germline CDR1 LNHDA, CDR2 SQIVND (reference sequence). This CDR3 contains 15 residues. Trimming pared 5 bases from V and 2 bases from J, leaving 10 bases between. CDR3 in amino acids: CASSRMGPGANVLTF. The CDR3 DNA sequence: TGTGCCAGTAGTCGAATGGGGCCTGGGGCCAACGTCCTGACTTTC.

In this sample, this clonotype turned up many times. This rearrangement joins TRBV12-3 or TRBV12-4 to TRBJ2-1; D gene uncertain. This CDR3 has 15 residues. V gave up 2 bases and J gave up 0 bases, with 8 bases separating them. The CDR3, as DNA: TGTGCCAGCAGTTTATTACCCCTCTCCTACAATGAGCAGTTCTTC. It specifies CASSLLPLSYNEQFF.

The chain uses TRBV7-3 and TRBJ2-1, with TRBD1 identical over 9 bases. Per the germline V gene, CDR1 is SGHTA and CDR2 is FQGTGA. V lost 0 bases to trimming and J lost 6 bases; unmatched junction nucleotides: 9. This CDR3 region has 17 residues. The CDR3 region is CASSLTAGTGGRNEQFF. The CDR3 nucleotides read TGTGCCAGCAGCTTAACGGCGGGCACAGGGGGCCGCAATGAGCAGTTCTTC.

This clonotype has only a few counts. This chain connects TRBV6-1 to TRBJ1-1; 7 nucleotides line up with TRBD1. Germline V gene data show CDR1 as MNHNS and CDR2 as SASEGT. With V trimmed by 4 bases and J by 0 bases, 5 bases remained unmatched. The CDR3 has 15 residues. CDR3 in DNA: TGTGCCAGCAGTGGCACCGGGACAGTGAACACTGAAGCTTTCTTT. It translates to CASSGTGTVNTEAFF.

This clonotype was seen ten or more times. The gene calls are TRBV20-1 and TRBJ1-5; perhaps TRBD1 as D (6 bases). This CDR3 spans 14 amino acids. Germline CDR1 and CDR2: DFQATT and SNEGSKA (reference sequence). The V end lost 6 bases, the J end lost 4 bases, and 16 bases lay between the germline ends. The CDR3 loop reads CSARGARGNQPQHF. The DNA for the CDR3 is TGCAGTGCGCGGGGGGCCCGGGGTAATCAGCCCCAGCATTTT.

This clonotype was observed many times. The chain carries TRBV20-1 and TRBJ2-3; TRBD2 agrees at 8 bases. With V trimmed by 6 bases and J by 1 base, 9 bases remained unmatched. Germline loops: CDR1 DFQATT, CDR2 SNEGSKA (reference sequence). The CDR3 contains 15 residues. The CDR3 region is CSALFAGGGTDTQYF. The DNA of the CDR3 is TGCAGTGCCCTCTTTGCGGGGGGCGGCACAGATACGCAGTATTTT.

At least ten counts were recorded for this clonotype. The chain couples TRBV27 to TRBJ2-3, with 12 bases aligning to TRBD2. V lost 7 bases, J lost 5 bases, and 7 bases stayed unmatched. The germline gives CDR1 MNHEY, CDR2 SMNVEV (reference sequence). This CDR3 spans 15 amino acids. The DNA for the CDR3 is TGTGCCAGCACTCCGCTAGCGGGGGGGCGAGATACGCAGTATTTT. Protein product: CASTPLAGGRDTQYF.

This clonotype has at least ten counts. The chain employs TRBV5-1 and TRBJ2-7, with TRBD1 identical over 8 bases. The V and J ends lost 7 bases and 3 bases, in that order; junction bases with no gene match: 9. The CDR3 length is 14 residues. Germline values: CDR1 SGHRS, CDR2 YFSETQ. Here the CDR3 DNA reads TGCGCCAGCCGGACAGGGCCGGAGAACTACGAGCAGTACTTC. Protein product: CASRTGPENYEQYF.

J is TRBJ2-5 and V is TRBV20-1, with 11 bases lining up with TRBD2. Germline V CDR1 and CDR2: DFQATT, SNEGSKA (reference sequence). V shed 2 bases, J shed 2 bases, and the junction held 7 bases outside the gene matches. This CDR3 region has 16 residues. CDR3 nucleotide sequence: TGCAGTGCTAGATCGACCGGGACTAGCGGACAAGAGACCCAGTACTTC. This encodes CSARSTGTSGQETQYF.

This clonotype was seen repeatedly, ten times or more. The V gene is TRBV19, the J gene TRBJ2-5; tentative D call: TRBD2 (5 bases). The length of the CDR3 is 15 residues. Germline values: CDR1 LNHDA, CDR2 SQIVND (reference sequence). V was clipped by 8 bases and J by 2 bases, with 18 bases between them. For the CDR3, the DNA is TGTGCCAGTGCCCACGGGAACAGACGACAAGAGACCCAGTACTTC. It is translated as CASAHGNRRQETQYF.

Note on this clonotype: A single base separates this from a much larger clone, so it may be a read error. This CDR3 is CARSSAVAAYNEQFF. The CDR3 DNA sequence: TGTGCCCGCAGTTCAGCGGTGGCGGCATACAATGAGCAGTTCTTC. The chain uses TRBV28 and TRBJ2-1; TRBD2 might be the D (5 bases). Germline CDR1 and CDR2: MDHEN and SYDVKM. This CDR3 is 15 amino acids long.

The sample holds many counts of this clonotype. The rearrangement joins TRBV28 to TRBJ1-4; 8 nucleotides align to TRBD1. Germline loops: CDR1 MDHEN, CDR2 SYDVKM. Losses at the gene ends were 5 bases for V and 5 bases for J; bases not matched to a gene: 4. This CDR3 is 14 amino acids long. In DNA, the CDR3 is TGTGCCAGCAGTGCCGCAGGGGGCAATGAAAAACTGTTTTTT. Its translation is CASSAAGGNEKLFF.

In its sample, this clonotype was seen a few times. Given a much more abundant clone one base away, this may be a read error. The V call is TRBV5-1, the J call TRBJ2-7; D possibly corresponds to TRBD2 (6 bases). From germline, CDR1 is SGHRS and CDR2 YFSETQ. The CDR3 consists of 14 residues. Trimming shortened V by 4 bases and J by 3 bases, and 14 bases separated the two germline ends. The CDR3 loop reads CASSAGSGGYEQYF. The CDR3 coding sequence is TGCGCCAGCAGCGCGGGGTCCGGGGGCTACGAGCAGTACTTC.

This clonotype has ten or more counts. The V gene is TRBV20-1, the J gene TRBJ1-5; a possible D gene is TRBD1 (5 bases). In germline, CDR1 is DFQATT, CDR2 SNEGSKA (reference sequence). The CDR3 loop spans 14 amino acids. Trimming took 3 bases from V and 8 from J, leaving 17 bases between them. CDR3 nucleotide sequence: TGCAGTGCTAGGGTTTGGGCAGGGAAGGAGCCCCAGCATTTT. This sequence encodes CSARVWAGKEPQHF.

This clonotype has ten or more counts. CDR3 sequence reads: CASSRRQHTGELFF. The CDR3 coding sequence is TGTGCCAGCAGCCGTAGACAACACACCGGGGAGCTGTTTTTT. The chain uses TRBV12-3 or TRBV12-4 and TRBJ2-2; D gene unclear. This CDR3 spans 14 amino acids. Trimming pared 6 bases from V and 3 bases from J, leaving 11 bases between.

This clonotype was counted many times. The rearrangement uses TRBV4-2 and TRBJ2-1; D gene unclear. Trimming removed 3 bases at V and 8 bases at J, with 5 bases between. Germline values: CDR1 LGHNA, CDR2 YNFKEQ. The CDR3 is 11 residues long. CDR3 bases: TGTGCCAGCAGCCAGAGTTATGAGCAGTTCTTC. Translation gives CASSQSYEQFF.

This clonotype showed up many times. The chain recombines TRBV28 with TRBJ2-1, with TRBD2 matching 15 bases. Trimming removed 6 bases from V and 9 bases from J; junction bases left unmatched: 6. In germline, CDR1 is MDHEN, CDR2 SYDVKM. This CDR3 has 15 residues. The CDR3 reads CASSRGLAGGGEQFF. The CDR3 nucleotides are TGTGCCAGCAGCCGAGGACTAGCGGGAGGGGGTGAGCAGTTCTTC.

Many counts were recorded for this clonotype. V and J are TRBV27 and TRBJ2-7; the match to TRBD1 covers 11 bases. V lost 7 bases to trimming and J lost 3 bases; unmatched junction nucleotides: 8. CDR1 MNHEY and CDR2 SMNVEV come from the germline V gene (reference sequence). There are 15 residues in the CDR3. For the CDR3, the DNA is TGTGCCAGCACCCTCCGGGGACAGGGGGGCTACGAGCAGTACTTC. As protein: CASTLRGQGGYEQYF.

The chain is built from TRBV6-5 and TRBJ2-5; TRBD1 matches at 8 bases. Looked up from germline, CDR1 is MNHEY and CDR2 is SVGAGI. The CDR3 totals 16 residues. V was clipped by 6 bases and J by 4 bases; unmatched bases: 13. The CDR3 loop is CASSSTSTGVVETQYF. The CDR3 nucleotides are TGTGCCAGCAGCTCCACCTCGACAGGGGTTGTAGAGACCCAGTACTTC.

Points on this clonotype: A read error may account for a junction end that differs from germline. The chain recombines TRBV5-1 with TRBJ2-1; 9 bases fit TRBD2. The CDR3 length is 16 residues. Germline-derived CDR1 and CDR2 are SGHRS and YFSETQ. CDR3: CASSLSLAGLNNKQFF. Here the CDR3 DNA reads TGCGCCAGCAGCTTGAGCCTAGCGGGGCTAAACAATAAGCAGTTCTTC.

The rearrangement joins TRBV6-6 to TRBJ1-5, with D unclear. Trimming shortened V by 7 bases and J by 0 bases, and 7 bases separated the two germline ends. Germline V lookup: CDR1 MNHNY, CDR2 SVGAGI (reference sequence). The CDR3 is 13 amino acids. The CDR3 protein is CASTARSNQPQHF. The CDR3 region has the DNA TGTGCCAGCACCGCCCGTAGCAATCAGCCCCAGCATTTT.

Many counts were recorded for this clonotype. V is TRBV7-7 and J is TRBJ2-3; D is uncertain. This CDR3 region has 13 residues. The ends were cut back, 1 base at V and 3 bases at J, with 5 bases in the middle. Germline V gene data show CDR1 as SSHAT and CDR2 as FNYEAQ (reference sequence). The CDR3 region has the DNA TGTGCCAGCAGCTTAGTTGGAACAGATACGCAGTATTTT. Its translation: CASSLVGTDTQYF.